Given below is one T cell receptor (beta chain) in context. Its recognized antigen is unknown. No clone much larger than this one lies a single base away; base qualities are absent. The germline V gene encodes CDR1 SGHRS and CDR2 YFSETQ. Unmatched junction bases come to 6, with V trimmed by 4 bases and J by 2 bases. Inclusive of the bounding cysteine and phenylalanine, the CDR3 is 15 residues long. Only the CDR3 DNA is retained, 45 bases long and in frame from the first base. The sample is drawn from a study of T cells in tumors after PD-1 blockade (dated by TCRdb to the late 2010s). Describing the broader study: Prior checkpoint blockade, systemic immunosuppressant use, and recent radiotherapy or other anti-cancer therapy within 4 weeks were grounds for patient exclusion. Patients were treated with either pembrolizumab 200 mg every 3 weeks or cemiplimab 350 mg every 2 weeks. While on anti-PD-1 treatment, some of the patients also continued taking daily vismodegib 150 mg. An average of approximately 120,000 TCR templates (range roughly 23,000-270,000) and fewer than 45,000 unique clonotypes was obtained for peripheral blood samples. Using site-matched tumors from BCC or SCC patients sampled before and after anti-PD-1 therapy, the study carried out paired single-cell RNA and TCR sequencing. To compare blood and tumor clonotypes, bulk TCR sequencing was performed on some 10 peripheral blood samples from roughly five patients. RECIST version 1.1 was the standard used to evaluate clinical response.

The full study reports these points: Approximately 38% of the TCR clonotypes from tumors also showed up in blood, and some novel exhausted tumor clones were present in pre-treatment blood, which suggests peripheral recruitment. The source of novel T cell clones was not identified and could include lymphoid organs or rare unexpanded clones within the tumor or its periphery.

The immunoSEQ platform was used for deep TCRbeta sequencing. The authors' analysis ran thus. For further analysis, only productive rearrangements were exported from the immunoSEQ Analyzer. Bulk TCRbeta clonotypes were assigned T cell phenotypes by matching to single-cell RNA+TCR-seq clones sharing the same TCRbeta sequence. Clone enrichment in tumor was computed as tumor frequency divided by PBMC frequency from bulk TCR sequencing. TCRs were grouped by GLIPH into specificity groups, defined as clusters of distinct TCRs likely recognizing common antigens via shared CDR3 motifs. This immuneACCESS table, as held by TCRdb, lists in-frame sequences with V and J called but not all clones. Of the missing ones, under half trace to an unresolved V gene in checked studies; the others have no known cause. V and J calls and clone size are as listed in that table; D and trimming were resolved from the DNA. The sample table shows roughly 35,000 clones, and around 73% are seen once. The ten largest clones represent around 43% of the sample.

The meaning of the sample's time point label: after anti-PD-1 therapy. Genomic DNA extracted from tumor biopsies or peripheral blood was used for bulk TCRbeta sequencing, with input ranging from 616 ng to 6,004 ng. Every patient was a poor candidate for surgical resection and had histologically proven advanced or metastatic basal or squamous cell carcinoma. Of the 11 to 12 patients making up the basal cell carcinoma cohort, 8 underwent bulk tumor TCR sequencing. The clonotype was recovered from a human donor with basal cell carcinoma. The sample consisted of PBMCs, taken after anti-PD-1 treatment. The sequence joins TRBV5-1 to TRBJ2-1, with 7 bases in between that match TRBD1. The CDR3 loop reads CASSKGQLTYNEQFF. Read as DNA, the sequence is TGCGCCAGCAGCAAGGGACAGCTCACCTACAATGAGCAGTTCTTC. Joined to the reference TRBV5-1 and TRBJ2-1 proteins, this CDR3 gives the full variable domain: KAGVTQTPRYLIKTRGQQVTLSCSPISGHRSVSWYQQTPGQGLQFLFEYFSETQRNKGNFPGRFSGRQFSNSRSEMNVSTLELGDSALYLCASSKGQLTYNEQFFGPGTRLTVL.